Below are 28 T cell receptor beta chains sequenced from a single sample in a study of T cell responses to AZD1222 COVID-19 vaccine. The table came from immunoSEQ multiplex PCR; TCRdb's copy has only in-frame clones and leaves some out. The sample has roughly 99,000 clones; about 85% are singletons. Here the sequenced sample was peripheral blood, taken 28 days after the second AZD1222 dose. The receptor source for this set is an adult who received the AZD1222 COVID-19 vaccine.

V and J are TRBV5-1 and TRBJ1-2; no clear D. Germline lookup yields CDR1 SGHRS and CDR2 YFSETQ. V was cut by 3 bases and J by 5 bases, with 14 bases left in between. The CDR3 covers 14 residues. In DNA, the CDR3 is TGCGCCAGCAGCTCCCGCGGGGAGAGTTATGGCTACACCTTC. The encoded protein is CASSSRGESYGYTF.

In its sample, this clone ranks as medium-sized. The DNA for the CDR3 is TGTGCCAGCAGCTTAGTCGGAGGAGATACGCAGTATTTT. This codes for CASSLVGGDTQYF. The chain carries TRBV7-9 and TRBJ2-3; maybe TRBD2 (5 bases). V lost 1 base to trimming and J lost 5 bases, with 7 bases between them. Germline V CDR1 and CDR2: SEHNR, FQNEAQ (reference sequence). The CDR3 covers 13 residues.

In this sample, this clone turned up once. The chain is built from TRBV6-1 and TRBJ1-2; D is ambiguous. Germline assignment: CDR1 MNHNS and CDR2 SASEGT. The germline V and J ends were trimmed by 2 bases and 2 bases, with 15 bases remaining between them. CDR3 length: 16 amino acids. CDR3 sequence: CASSENGLLKNYGYTF. CDR3 nucleotides: TGTGCCAGCAGTGAAAACGGGCTCCTAAAAAACTATGGCTACACCTTC.

This chain joins TRBV30 and TRBJ1-2; 10 bases are a match to TRBD1. Unmatched junction bases numbered 8, after V lost 2 bases and J lost 5 bases. The CDR3 sequence is 15 residues long. CDR1 and CDR2 from the germline V gene are GTSNPN and SVGIG (reference sequence). The chain's CDR3 is CAWSPLGTGVYGYTF. The CDR3 region has the DNA TGTGCCTGGAGTCCCCTGGGGACAGGGGTGTATGGCTACACCTTC. Based on the CDR3 plus reference TRBV30 and TRBJ1-2, the full variable domain is SQTIHQWPATLVQPVGSPLSLECTVEGTSNPNLYWYRQAAGRGLQLLFYSVGIGQISSEVPQNLSASRPQDRQFILSSKKLLLSDSGFYLCAWSPLGTGVYGYTFGSGTRLTVV.

J is TRBJ1-2 and V is TRBV6-4; no definite D call. V was pared by 5 bases and J by 8 bases, with 15 bases between. Germline V CDR1 and CDR2: MRHNA, SNTAGT. This CDR3 has 13 amino acids. CDR3 sequence (DNA): TGTGCCAGCAGTAACGGCAGAGGGCAAGGCTACACCTTC. Protein product: CASSNGRGQGYTF.

This clone has a handful of counts. This chain links TRBV5-4 with TRBJ2-7; 7 bases map to TRBD1. The germline gives CDR1 SGHNT, CDR2 YYREEE (reference sequence). With V trimmed by 4 bases and J by 2 bases, 9 bases remained unmatched. The CDR3 contains 15 residues. CDR3 bases: TGTGCCAGCAGCCTCTCCCGGGACAGCACCTACGAGCAGTACTTC. Translated: CASSLSRDSTYEQYF.

This sequence joins TRBV4-2 and TRBJ1-3; TRBD1 matches 7 bases. With 0 bases clipped from V and 0 bases from J, the junction kept 5 bases outside the gene matches. The CDR3 runs 17 residues. In germline, CDR1 is LGHNA, CDR2 YNFKEQ. The CDR3 coding sequence is TGTGCCAGCAGCCAAGATGGGGCAGGGGGCTCTGGAAACACCATATATTTT. The encoded protein is CASSQDGAGGSGNTIYF.

J is TRBJ2-3 and V is TRBV4-3, with 7 bases matching TRBD1. CDR3 length: 17 amino acids. The germline gives CDR1 LGHNA, CDR2 YSLEER. V dropped 5 bases and J dropped 1; count of bases not matched to a gene: 12. CDR3 loop: CASSANLHRGGTDTQYF. CDR3 bases: TGCGCCAGCAGCGCTAACCTACACAGGGGCGGCACAGATACGCAGTATTTT.

The V gene is TRBV14, the J gene TRBJ2-7; the D gene is possibly TRBD1 (7 bases). Trimming took off 1 base at V and 2 bases at J, with 12 bases between the two ends. The CDR3 spans 15 residues. Germline CDR1 is SGHDN and CDR2 is FVKESK. This chain's CDR3 is CASSQGGTVAYEQYF. The CDR3 bases are TGTGCCAGCAGCCAAGGCGGGACAGTGGCCTACGAGCAGTACTTC. The complete variable domain, with remaining parts taken from reference TRBV14 and TRBJ2-7, reads EAGVTQFPSHSVIEKGQTVTLRCDPISGHDNLYWYRRVMGKEIKFLLHFVKESKQDESGMPNNRFLAERTGGTYSTLKVQPAELEDSGVYFCASSQGGTVAYEQYFGPGTRLTVT.

The chain has TRBV28 and TRBJ2-7, with D maybe TRBD1 (5 bases). Trimming removed 2 bases from V and 2 bases from J, with 7 bases in between. From germline, CDR1 is MDHEN and CDR2 SYDVKM. CDR3 length equals 13 residues. The CDR3 here is CASSLRQTYEQYF. The CDR3 DNA follows: TGTGCCAGCAGTTTAAGACAGACCTACGAGCAGTACTTC.

This clone was counted once. This rearrangement joins TRBV28 to TRBJ2-7; maybe TRBD1 (5 bases). V was clipped by 8 bases and J by 2 bases, with 10 bases between them. Germline V gene data show CDR1 as MDHEN and CDR2 as SYDVKM. The CDR3 is 12 residues long. The CDR3 region has the DNA TGTGCCAGCCAGGACATGGCCTACGAGCAGTACTTC. Protein product: CASQDMAYEQYF.

This rearrangement joins TRBV30 to TRBJ1-2; the D gene is possibly TRBD1 (6 bases). V lost 1 base and J 0 bases, leaving 18 bases between the germline ends. The germline V gene encodes CDR1 GTSNPN and CDR2 SVGIG (reference sequence). The CDR3 is 17 amino acids. The chain's CDR3 is CAWSGLGQLRPNYGYTF. CDR3 DNA: TGTGCCTGGAGTGGGCTCGGACAGCTTAGACCTAACTATGGCTACACCTTC.

This sequence joins TRBV29-1 and TRBJ2-7, with TRBD2 matching over 7 bases. The CDR3 totals 12 residues. Trimming took 7 bases from V and 6 from J; bases not matched to a gene: 9. Germline values: CDR1 SQVTM, CDR2 ANQGSEA. CDR3 amino acids: CSATREGGEQYF. The CDR3 nucleotides read TGCAGCGCGACCAGGGAGGGAGGCGAGCAGTACTTC.

This clone was seen only once. The chain has TRBV6-5 and TRBJ2-7; D is uncertain. This CDR3 is built from 13 residues. The V and J ends lost 7 bases and 6 bases respectively, with 16 bases between them. Germline V lookup: CDR1 MNHEY, CDR2 SVGAGI. CDR3: CASKLGINSEQYF. DNA for the CDR3: TGTGCCAGCAAACTGGGCATAAACAGCGAGCAGTACTTC.

J is TRBJ1-5 and V is TRBV9, with TRBD1 identical over 7 bases. CDR1 and CDR2 from the germline V gene are SGDLS and YYNGEE. This CDR3 region has 15 residues. V dropped 4 bases and J dropped 0; count of bases not matched to a gene: 4. This chain's CDR3 is CASSSGGYSNQPQHF. Written as DNA, the CDR3 is TGTGCCAGCAGCTCAGGGGGGTATAGCAATCAGCCCCAGCATTTT.

This chain joins TRBV3-1 (or the pseudogene TRBV3-2) and TRBJ2-7; 8 bases are shared with TRBD1. The CDR3 totals 16 residues. CDR1 and CDR2 (germline): LGHDT, YNNKEL (reference sequence). The junction had 7 bases not matched to a gene; V was cut back by 3 bases and J by 0 bases. The CDR3 coding sequence is TGTGCCAGCAGCCATCCCAGACAGGGGAGCTCCTACGAGCAGTACTTC. It is translated as CASSHPRQGSSYEQYF.

This clone was observed a single time. The CDR3 loop is CATSRDSGGGLLHF. The CDR3 bases are TGTGCCACCAGCAGAGATTCAGGGGGGGGCCTCCTCCACTTT. The J gene is TRBJ1-6, the V gene TRBV15; 7 bases agree with TRBD1. This CDR3 has 14 amino acids. Germline CDR1 is LNHNV and CDR2 is YYDKDF (reference sequence). V shed 0 bases and J 15 bases; nucleotides not matched to a gene: 8. The full variable domain, completed using reference TRBV15 and TRBJ1-6, is DAMVIQNPRYQVTQFGKPVTLSCSQTLNHNVMYWYQQKSSQAPKLLFHYYDKDFNNEADTPDNFQSRRPNTSFCFLDIRSPGLGDTAMYLCATSRDSGGGLLHFGNGTRLTVT.

The chain combines TRBV28 with TRBJ1-1; no reliable D call. Trimming shortened V by 8 bases and J by 2 bases, and 12 bases separated the two germline ends. This CDR3 contains 13 residues. The V gene's germline CDR1 is MDHEN and CDR2 SYDVKM. For the CDR3, the DNA is TGTGCCAGCCTACCCTCGGGAAACACTGAAGCTTTCTTT. Translated: CASLPSGNTEAFF.

This clone was counted once. The V gene is TRBV29-1, the J gene TRBJ2-5, with a weak D call TRBD1 (5 bases). Trimming removed 5 bases from V and 1 base from J, with 11 bases in between. The CDR3 spans 13 residues. CDR1 is SQVTM and CDR2 is ANQGSEA in the germline V gene. The CDR3 DNA is TGCAGCGTTCGGCAGGGCCTCCAAGAGACCCAGTACTTC. It codes for CSVRQGLQETQYF.

This rearrangement joins TRBV5-1 to TRBJ2-3; D possibly uses TRBD1 or TRBD2 (5 bases each). The V end lost 6 bases, the J end lost 6 bases, and 11 bases lay between the germline ends. The length of the CDR3 is 12 residues. Germline assignment: CDR1 SGHRS and CDR2 YFSETQ. CDR3 residues: CASMGRVDTQYF. DNA of the CDR3: TGCGCCAGCATGGGGCGGGTGGATACGCAGTATTTT. The full variable domain, in which reference TRBV5-1 and TRBJ2-3 provide the parts outside the CDR3, is KAGVTQTPRYLIKTRGQQVTLSCSPISGHRSVSWYQQTPGQGLQFLFEYFSETQRNKGNFPGRFSGRQFSNSRSEMNVSTLELGDSALYLCASMGRVDTQYFGPGTRLTVL.

The chain recombines TRBV10-2 with TRBJ2-1; D unresolved. V lost 2 bases and J 0 bases, leaving 11 bases between the germline ends. The CDR3 extends over 16 amino acids. CDR1 is WSHSY and CDR2 is SAAADI in the germline V gene. CDR3 residues: CASSEIGLFSYNEQFF. DNA for the CDR3: TGCGCCAGCAGTGAGATAGGGCTGTTCTCCTACAATGAGCAGTTCTTC.

The chain has TRBV6-5 and TRBJ2-1, with unresolved D. This CDR3 comprises 14 residues. Trimming removed 0 bases from V and 6 bases from J, with 9 bases in between. Germline loops: CDR1 MNHEY, CDR2 SVGAGI. CDR3 nucleotide sequence: TGTGCCAGCAGTTACTCCCAAAGGTTCAATGAGCAGTTCTTC. Amino acids: CASSYSQRFNEQFF.

This clone occurred once. The chain is built from TRBV6-1 and TRBJ1-2; possibly TRBD1 for D (5 bases). This CDR3 spans 15 amino acids. The V gene lost 0 bases and the J gene lost 8 bases, with 16 bases spanning the gap. Germline loops: CDR1 MNHNS, CDR2 SASEGT. The CDR3 nucleotides read TGTGCCAGCAGTGAAGCGCGGGCAGGGCGAGGCGGCTACACCTTC. This codes for CASSEARAGRGGYTF.

V and J are TRBV20-1 and TRBJ2-1; D unresolved. The CDR3 is 10 amino acids. The germline gives CDR1 DFQATT, CDR2 SNEGSKA (reference sequence). Trimming removed 5 bases from V and 13 bases from J, with 12 bases in between. CDR3 DNA sequence: TGCAGTGCTGCTAGAACGCTACAGTTCTTC. Amino acids: CSAARTLQFF.

V and J are TRBV5-4 and TRBJ2-1; TRBD2 might be the D (7 bases). Trimming took off 4 bases at V and 1 base at J, with 15 bases between the two ends. Germline-derived CDR1 and CDR2 are SGHNT and YYREEE (reference sequence). There are 16 residues in the CDR3. The CDR3 reads CASSQRGAMSYNEQFF. CDR3 DNA sequence: TGTGCCAGCAGCCAACGGGGGGCAATGTCCTACAATGAGCAGTTCTTC. The complete variable domain, with remaining parts taken from reference TRBV5-4 and TRBJ2-1, reads ETGVTQSPTHLIKTRGQQVTLRCSSQSGHNTVSWYQQALGQGPQFIFQYYREEENGRGNFPPRFSGLQFPNYSSELNVNALELDDSALYLCASSQRGAMSYNEQFFGPGTRLTVL.

The chain carries TRBV6-4 and TRBJ1-1, with 7 bases fitting TRBD1. Per germline, CDR1 MRHNA and CDR2 SNTAGT. V lost 7 bases to trimming and J lost 1 base; unmatched junction nucleotides: 3. The CDR3 is 13 amino acids. The CDR3 nucleotides read TGTGCCAGCAAGGAGGGGGCGAACACTGAAGCTTTCTTT. Amino acid sequence: CASKEGANTEAFF.

The genes are TRBV12-3 or TRBV12-4 and TRBJ2-7, with 8 bases matching TRBD2. This CDR3 is 13 amino acids long. The V segment lost 8 bases and the J segment 6 bases; nucleotides outside the gene matches: 9. The CDR3 DNA reads TGTGCCAGCGGACACGGGGGGGCGGTCGAGCAGTACTTC. Translating gives CASGHGGAVEQYF.

The chain carries TRBV6-5 and TRBJ2-1; TRBD2 aligns across 9 bases. J was trimmed by 6 bases and V by 4 bases; bases with no gene match: 7. This CDR3 comprises 15 residues. Germline loops: CDR1 MNHEY, CDR2 SVGAGI. The CDR3 loop reads CASSFSGSGSNEQFF. The CDR3, as DNA: TGTGCCAGCAGTTTTAGCGGGAGCGGGTCCAATGAGCAGTTCTTC.